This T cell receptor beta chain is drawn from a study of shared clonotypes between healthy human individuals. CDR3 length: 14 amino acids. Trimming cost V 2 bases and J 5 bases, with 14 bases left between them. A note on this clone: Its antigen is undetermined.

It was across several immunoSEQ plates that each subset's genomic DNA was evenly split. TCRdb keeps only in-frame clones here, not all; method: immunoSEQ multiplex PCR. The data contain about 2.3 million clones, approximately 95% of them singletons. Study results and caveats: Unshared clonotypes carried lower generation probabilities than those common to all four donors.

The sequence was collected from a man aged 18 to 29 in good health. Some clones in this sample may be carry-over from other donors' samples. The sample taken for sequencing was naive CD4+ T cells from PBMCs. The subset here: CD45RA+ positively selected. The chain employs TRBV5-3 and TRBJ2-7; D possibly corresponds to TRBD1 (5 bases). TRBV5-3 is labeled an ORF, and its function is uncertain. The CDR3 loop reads CARSFVSREHEQYF. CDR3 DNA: TGTGCCAGAAGCTTTGTCTCCAGGGAACACGAGCAGTACTTC.